These 25 T cell receptor beta chains originate from one sample sequenced in a study of blood T cells in healthy people across ages. PCR was performed a second time for roughly 7 to 12 cycles using a sample-barcoded 5' primer and a J-beta primer mix. TCRdb fed the 5' RACE reads into MiXCR, producing one record per CDR3 protein. This sample carries 600,000 to 800,000 distinct CDR3 sequences, under 25% of them seen once, and the ten largest clones take roughly 3.7%. Sequences were obtained from blood. The source is a man between 65 and 85 years old in good health.

This clonotype turned up a few times. The rearrangement uses TRBV6-4 and TRBJ2-1; D is undetermined. Germline V gene data show CDR1 as MRHNA and CDR2 as SNTAGT. The length of the CDR3 is 16 residues. V lost 6 bases to trimming and J lost 1 base, with 16 bases between them. CDR3 in amino acids: CASSPFAAKSYNEQFF. DNA of the CDR3: TGTGCCAGCAGCCCTTTTGCGGCTAAGTCCTACAATGAGCAGTTCTTC.

The V gene is TRBV5-6, the J gene TRBJ2-7; D possibly corresponds to TRBD1 (5 bases). The CDR3 sequence is 16 residues long. V dropped 2 bases and J dropped 0 bases, with 15 bases sitting between them. Per germline, CDR1 SGHDT and CDR2 YYEEEE. CDR3 amino acids: CASSFTLRQHSYEQYF. DNA of the CDR3: TGTGCCAGCAGCTTCACCCTGAGACAGCACTCCTACGAGCAGTACTTC.

This clonotype was observed a few times. This rearrangement joins TRBV7-9 to TRBJ1-2, with 9 bases aligning to TRBD1. The CDR3 runs to 16 residues. Germline CDR1 and CDR2: SEHNR and FQNEAQ (reference sequence). V shed 2 bases, J shed 3 bases, and the junction held 7 bases outside the gene matches. CDR3 nucleotide sequence: TGTGCCAGCAGCTTATCAGTACAGGGGGCGTACTATGGCTACACCTTC. This encodes CASSLSVQGAYYGYTF.

V gene TRBV3-1 combines with J gene TRBJ1-2; TRBD1 aligns across 7 bases. This CDR3 spans 16 amino acids. With 1 base clipped from V and 4 bases from J, the junction kept 9 bases outside the gene matches. Germline CDR1 reads LGHDT; CDR2 reads YNNKEL (reference sequence). The CDR3 loop is CASSQGQGSLPYGYTF. As DNA, the CDR3 is TGTGCCAGCAGCCAAGGACAGGGTTCCCTGCCCTATGGCTACACCTTC.

V is TRBV27 and J is TRBJ2-3; the D gene is possibly TRBD1 (6 bases). Germline V gene sequence: CDR1 MNHEY, CDR2 SMNVEV (reference sequence). V lost 8 bases and J lost 6, with 15 bases in between. This CDR3 is built from 13 residues. CDR3 DNA: TGTGCCAGCGGAACTACAGGGTGGGATACGCAGTATTTT. This codes for CASGTTGWDTQYF.

The V gene is TRBV7-8, the J gene TRBJ1-2; D call uncertain. Trimming stripped 4 bases from V and 6 bases from J, with 15 bases between. Germline V gene sequence: CDR1 SGHVS, CDR2 FQNEAQ. This CDR3 region has 14 residues. CDR3 sequence reads: CASSSSPPGDGYTF. In DNA form, the CDR3 reads TGTGCCAGCAGCTCTAGCCCGCCTGGGGATGGCTACACCTTC.

This clonotype was detected many times. The chain uses TRBV9 and TRBJ2-4; 14 bases align to TRBD2. In germline, CDR1 is SGDLS, CDR2 YYNGEE. This CDR3 has 19 amino acids. V shed 3 bases and J 3 bases; nucleotides not matched to a gene: 11. CDR3 bases: TGTGCCAGCAGCGCGGAGGGACTAGCGGGAGTTGCAGGCAAAAACATTCAGTACTTC. Its translation: CASSAEGLAGVAGKNIQYF.

Points on this clonotype: The junction does not match germline at one end; this may be a read error. V and J are TRBV24-1 and TRBJ1-3; unclear D gene. The CDR3 is 17 residues long. Per germline, CDR1 KGHDR and CDR2 SFDVKD. CDR3 residues: CATSDPTRRSSGDTIYF. The CDR3 bases are TGTGCCACCAGTGATCCCACCCGACGGAGCTCTGGAGACACCATATATTTT.

The V gene is TRBV14, the J gene TRBJ2-3; D is undetermined. Trimming cost V 0 bases and J 0 bases, with 10 bases left between them. The CDR3 has 16 amino acids. Per germline, CDR1 SGHDN and CDR2 FVKESK. CDR3 DNA: TGTGCCAGCAGCCAAGAAATGGCAACTAGCACAGATACGCAGTATTTT. It is translated as CASSQEMATSTDTQYF.

The V gene is TRBV5-8, the J gene TRBJ2-3, with 7 bases identical to TRBD2. Germline V CDR1 and CDR2: SGHTS, YDEGEE. The ends lost 1 base at V and 4 bases at J; junction bases unmatched: 6. The CDR3 sequence is 15 residues long. The CDR3: CASSLIRTRADTQYF. In DNA form, the CDR3 reads TGTGCCAGCAGCTTGATTAGGACTAGGGCAGATACGCAGTATTTT. The full variable domain, with the rest looked up from reference TRBV5-8 and TRBJ2-3, is EAGVTQSPTHLIKTRGQQATLRCSPISGHTSVYWYQQALGLGLQFLLWYDEGEERNRGNFPPRFSGRQFPNYSSELNVNALELEDSALYLCASSLIRTRADTQYFGPGTRLTVL.

This chain connects TRBV9 to TRBJ2-1; 9 bases are shared with TRBD2. Per the germline V gene, CDR1 is SGDLS and CDR2 is YYNGEE. J gave up 7 bases and V 1 base, and 9 bases lay outside the gene matches. The CDR3 contains 16 residues. The CDR3 here is CASSVTGTSSGNEQFF. CDR3 nucleotides: TGTGCCAGCAGCGTAACCGGGACTAGCTCTGGAAATGAGCAGTTCTTC.

This clonotype showed up just once. V is TRBV7-3 and J is TRBJ2-1, with 7 bases matching TRBD2. Germline-derived CDR1 and CDR2 are SGHTA and FQGTGA. This CDR3 has 17 residues. With 4 bases clipped from V and 0 bases from J, the junction kept 9 bases outside the gene matches. The CDR3 protein is CASSSMGGYDSYNEQFF. CDR3 nucleotide sequence: TGTGCCAGCAGCTCGATGGGAGGGTACGACTCCTACAATGAGCAGTTCTTC.

The chain couples TRBV12-3 or TRBV12-4 to TRBJ2-3, with TRBD2 matching 10 bases. The CDR3 covers 16 residues. J lost 1 base, V lost 7 bases, and 8 bases had no gene match. This chain's CDR3 is CASKRGLAGGTDTQYF. CDR3 DNA sequence: TGTGCCAGCAAAAGAGGTCTAGCGGGGGGCACAGATACGCAGTATTTT.

The J gene is TRBJ1-1, the V gene TRBV5-5, with 7 bases that match TRBD1. Germline V gives CDR1 SGHKS, CDR2 YYEKEE (reference sequence). There are 13 residues in the CDR3. Trimming cost V 6 bases and J 5 bases; bases outside gene matches: 7. The CDR3 DNA follows: TGTGCCAGCACCCTACAGGGGAGGACTGAAGCTTTCTTT. As protein: CASTLQGRTEAFF.

This clonotype was picked up a small number of times. The rearrangement links TRBV24-1 to TRBJ2-1, with D possibly TRBD2 on 5 matching bases. Germline loops: CDR1 KGHDR, CDR2 SFDVKD. V was cut by 0 bases and J by 1 base, with 12 bases left in between. The CDR3 length is 17 residues. The CDR3 bases are TGTGCCACCAGTGATTTGCCTCCGGGGTTGTCCTACAATGAGCAGTTCTTC. Protein: CATSDLPPGLSYNEQFF.

This clonotype was counted a few times. V gene TRBV10-3 combines with J gene TRBJ1-6; D ambiguous. The CDR3 contains 13 residues. Germline V gene data show CDR1 as ENHRY and CDR2 as SYGVKD. Trimming took 4 bases from V and 5 from J, leaving 6 bases between them. CDR3 loop: CAISGGDNSPLHF. In nucleotides, the CDR3 is TGTGCCATCAGTGGGGGAGATAATTCACCCCTCCACTTT.

This clonotype was seen a handful of times. The chain is built from TRBV3-1 and TRBJ2-5; D is possibly TRBD1 (6 bases). Between the trimmed V and J ends, which lost 2 bases and 2 bases, there was a span of 12 bases. The CDR3 length is 15 residues. CDR1 LGHDT and CDR2 YNNKEL come from the germline V gene (reference sequence). The CDR3 nucleotides are TGTGCCAGCAGCCAAAGGCAGGGGAATCAAGAGACCCAGTACTTC. It translates to CASSQRQGNQETQYF.

This clonotype was seen only a few times. The rearrangement joins TRBV10-1 to TRBJ2-5, with D unresolved. Near its end, the DNA agrees better with TRBJ2-7, so the J call may be wrong. The CDR3 sequence is 14 residues long. The germline V gene encodes CDR1 WNHNN and CDR2 SYGVQD (reference sequence). CDR3: CASSGSSPTDEQYF. In nucleotides, the CDR3 is TGCGCCAGCAGTGGGAGTAGTCCGACGGACGAGCAGTACTTC.

This chain links TRBV18 with TRBJ2-7; 8 bases are shared with TRBD1. The germline gives CDR1 KGHSH, CDR2 LQKENI. The J segment lost 7 bases and the V segment lost 9 bases, leaving 11 bases of the junction unmatched. The CDR3 contains 13 residues. The CDR3, as DNA: TGTGCCAGTACCGTGCAGGGGGCGCGAGAGCAGTACTTC. This gives the protein CASTVQGAREQYF.

This clonotype was found a few times. This sequence joins TRBV6-6 and TRBJ1-1; the D is unclear. The CDR3 is 14 amino acids. V gave up 6 bases and J gave up 4 bases, with 15 bases separating them. The germline V gene encodes CDR1 MNHNY and CDR2 SVGAGI (reference sequence). The CDR3 protein is CASRPTGIGTEAFF. The DNA for the CDR3 is TGTGCCAGCAGACCTACGGGGATCGGCACTGAAGCTTTCTTT.

This clonotype was seen only a few times. This chain joins TRBV3-1 and TRBJ1-6; tentative D call: TRBD1 (6 bases). Trimming left V 5 bases short and J 8 bases short, with 13 bases between. The CDR3 length is 14 residues. Germline V CDR1 and CDR2: LGHDT, YNNKEL (reference sequence). As DNA, the CDR3 is TGTGCCAGCAGCGGGGGCAGGGATTATTCACCCCTCCACTTT. Residues: CASSGGRDYSPLHF.

The chain couples TRBV11-2 to TRBJ2-7; 9 positions match TRBD2. The junction had 5 bases not matched to a gene; V was cut back by 2 bases and J by 0 bases. There are 16 residues in the CDR3. Germline V lookup: CDR1 SGHAT, CDR2 FQNNGV. This chain's CDR3 is CASSLRAGGASYEQYF. For the CDR3, the DNA is TGTGCCAGCAGCTTAAGAGCGGGGGGCGCCTCCTACGAGCAGTACTTC.

This clonotype was seen at least ten times. The chain combines TRBV30 with TRBJ2-1; no clear D. Between the trimmed V and J ends, which lost 2 bases and 7 bases, there was a span of 12 bases. CDR3 length equals 13 residues. Germline CDR1 and CDR2: GTSNPN and SVGIG (reference sequence). This CDR3 is CAWSRAQLNEQFF. DNA for the CDR3: TGTGCCTGGAGTAGGGCCCAGTTGAATGAGCAGTTCTTC.

In its sample, this clonotype was seen a few times. The chain is built from TRBV3-1 and TRBJ2-1, with a possible D match to TRBD1 (5 bases). The J call could be wrong; TRBJ2-7 is a better fit for the DNA end. Per germline, CDR1 LGHDT and CDR2 YNNKEL (reference sequence). The CDR3 runs to 15 residues. The CDR3 here is CASSQVPGHSYEQYF. CDR3 DNA sequence: TGTGCCAGCAGCCAAGTCCCCGGACATTCCTACGAGCAGTACTTC.

The rearrangement joins TRBV3-1 to TRBJ2-4; 7 nucleotides align to TRBD2. Germline CDR1 reads LGHDT; CDR2 reads YNNKEL (reference sequence). J gave up 6 bases and V 3 bases, and 11 bases lay outside the gene matches. The CDR3 totals 16 residues. The CDR3 spells CASSQGFSGLRNIQYF. Here the CDR3 DNA reads TGTGCCAGCAGCCAGGGGTTTAGCGGGCTTAGAAACATTCAGTACTTC.